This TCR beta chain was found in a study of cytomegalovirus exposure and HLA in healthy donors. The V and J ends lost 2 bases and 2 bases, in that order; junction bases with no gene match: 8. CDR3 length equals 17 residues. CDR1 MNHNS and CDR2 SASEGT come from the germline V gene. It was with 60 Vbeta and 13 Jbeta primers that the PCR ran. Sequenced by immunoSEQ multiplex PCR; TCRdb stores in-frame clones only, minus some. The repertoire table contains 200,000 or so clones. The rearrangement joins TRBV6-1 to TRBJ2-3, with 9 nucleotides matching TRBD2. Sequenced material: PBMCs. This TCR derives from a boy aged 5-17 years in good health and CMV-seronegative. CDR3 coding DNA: TGTGCCAGCAGTGAAACCAGCGGGGGGACCTCCACAGATACGCAGTATTTT. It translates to CASSETSGGTSTDTQYF.